Shown below are 8 T cell receptor beta chains from a single sample sequenced in a study of OX40 agonist ivuxolimab in advanced cancers. The assay was immunoSEQ multiplex PCR, and TCRdb's table has in-frame clones only and misses some. This sample has some 50,000 clones, with roughly 90% found just once. Sequenced here: CD4+ or CD8+ T cells sorted from blood, sampled in a trial of the OX40 agonist ivuxolimab. Receptors were obtained from an adult with an advanced solid tumor such as melanoma, head and neck, liver or kidney cancer.

V gene TRBV6-9 combines with J gene TRBJ1-6; 9 bases are shared with TRBD1. Losses at the gene ends were 4 bases for V and 7 bases for J; bases not matched to a gene: 5. Germline V gene sequence: CDR1 MNHGY, CDR2 SVAAGI. This CDR3 has 15 amino acids. DNA for the CDR3: TGTGCCAGCAGTTTCTCCGGGACAGGGAATTCACCCCTCCACTTT. Protein: CASSFSGTGNSPLHF.

J is TRBJ1-1 and V is TRBV4-1; D is perhaps TRBD1 (6 bases). The CDR3 loop spans 17 amino acids. The germline gives CDR1 MGHRA, CDR2 YSYEKL. V was cut by 5 bases and J by 0 bases, with 19 bases left in between. The CDR3 sequence is CASSSPRGADMNTEAFF. In DNA form, the CDR3 reads TGCGCCAGCAGCTCCCCCCGGGGGGCCGACATGAACACTGAAGCTTTCTTT.

The V gene is TRBV18, the J gene TRBJ1-2, with TRBD1 as a possible D gene (6 bases). The CDR3 is 13 residues long. The V end was cut by 5 bases, the J end by 8 bases, with 15 bases between. From germline, CDR1 is KGHSH and CDR2 LQKENI. As DNA, the CDR3 is TGTGCCAGCTCAACCCAAGGGACACAGGGCTACACCTTC. Residues: CASSTQGTQGYTF.

The V and J genes are TRBV13 and TRBJ2-7; D perhaps matches TRBD2 (6 bases). The CDR3 runs to 13 residues. In germline, CDR1 is PRHDT, CDR2 FYEKMQ (reference sequence). V dropped 5 bases and J dropped 2 bases, with 10 bases sitting between them. CDR3 amino acids: CASSRRDAYEQYF. In DNA form, the CDR3 reads TGTGCCAGCAGCAGGCGGGATGCCTACGAGCAGTACTTC.

The CDR3 region has the DNA TGTGCCAGCTCGGCAGGGGCGGACACTGAAGCTTTCTTT. Protein: CASSAGADTEAFF. The chain links TRBV18 to TRBJ1-1; TRBD1 might be the D (6 bases). CDR3 size: 13 residues. Germline CDR1 KGHSH, CDR2 LQKENI. Trimming shortened V by 6 bases and J by 3 bases, and 11 bases separated the two germline ends.

The rearrangement joins TRBV29-1 to TRBJ1-2; D gene unclear. This CDR3 is 16 amino acids long. The germline CDR1 and CDR2 sequences are SQVTM and ANQGSEA. Trimming took off 7 bases at V and 6 bases at J, with 27 bases between the two ends. The CDR3 bases are TGCAGCGCTCAACCTCGGGAGGCTGGTGTTGGAAATGGCTACACCTTC. This translates into CSAQPREAGVGNGYTF.

J is TRBJ2-7 and V is TRBV5-5; TRBD1 agrees at 7 bases. CDR1 is SGHKS, CDR2 YYEKEE, per germline (reference sequence). Trimming at V came to 3 bases and at J to 4 bases, leaving 7 bases not matched to a gene. The CDR3 spans 14 residues. CDR3 in DNA: TGTGCCAGCAGCTACCGGGACAGACAATACGAGCAGTACTTC. It codes for CASSYRDRQYEQYF.

The chain is built from TRBV5-5 and TRBJ2-5; a weak D match, TRBD1 (6 bases). Germline-derived CDR1 and CDR2 are SGHKS and YYEKEE (reference sequence). The CDR3 has 14 residues. V was pared by 1 base and J by 3 bases, with 10 bases between. CDR3 residues: CASSLSAGEETQYF. The CDR3 coding sequence is TGTGCCAGCAGCTTGTCGGCAGGGGAAGAGACCCAGTACTTC.